This T cell receptor (beta chain) is from a study of T cells in Graves' hyperthyroidism and ophthalmopathy (dated by TCRdb to about 2019). Regarding the study in general: Peripheral blood was sampled at the time of initial diagnosis, prior to any treatment. TCR V-J signatures able to tell the groups apart were searched for in a discovery cohort of about a hundred patients, of whom more than 40 had Graves' ophthalmopathy and roughly 59 had stable Graves' hyperthyroidism. Whether ophthalmopathy could be predicted prospectively was tested in an independent validation cohort made up of roughly 20 hyperthyroidism patients plus 17 patients who later progressed to ophthalmopathy. The roughly 90 discovery patients were divided at random into training and test sets in a 7:3 ratio. Thyroid tissue and blood T-cell repertoires from more than 5 Graves' hyperthyroidism patients were also compared in the study. Following sampling, methimazole starting at 30 mg daily was given to hyperthyroidism patients, and high-dose intravenous methylprednisolone was given to ophthalmopathy patients. TCR Vbeta CDR3 sequencing of around 130 peripheral blood samples (43 ophthalmopathy, 75 to 80 hyperthyroidism and roughly 17 progressor patients) is reported in the paper. Overall study results and their limits: In validation, the model predicted progression to ophthalmopathy a median of roughly six months before onset, with roughly 70% sensitivity and about 75% specificity. Ophthalmopathy was separated from stable hyperthyroidism by a 13 V-J signature model, with around 90% sensitivity and around 81% specificity obtained in cross-validation and 80%/75% obtained in testing. No statistical method was used to set the sample size in advance, and investigators knew the group allocation. Most expanded thyroid clonotypes (frequency above 0.001) were also detected in blood, a finding suggesting that blood repertoires may reflect thyroid immune responses.

This clonotype has ten or more counts. What this receptor recognizes is not known. No much larger clone is present one base from it, and per-base qualities are unavailable. Amplification of TCR beta CDR3 regions was carried out from RNA transcripts. The TCR CDR3 was subjected to a first round of RT-PCR using the HTBI primer set and the Qiagen OneStep RT-PCR kit. A second multiplex PCR round built the libraries, followed by size selection and purification. Paired-end sequencing of the libraries was performed with 100 bp reads on an Illumina HiSeq2000. In the original analysis: SOAPnuke was used to process the raw data, with reads discarded if the reads contained adapters or uncalled bases, had a mean Phred below 15, or lacked an exact constant-primer or identifier match. COPE v1.2.5 was used to merge the high-quality paired reads, and each unique nucleotide sequence was defined as a clonotype. MiTCR v1.1 was used to align the clonotypes against IMGT TRBV, TRBD and TRBJ reference segments. Analysis was restricted to V-J combinations with a frequency above 0.0001, which covered 99% to 99.2% of repertoires. The TCS score was defined as F50 (clonal expansion) divided by E x V (chaos), with BLOSUM62-based TCRdist calculated between CDR3 peptides within each V-J. Welch's t-statistics and random forest reduced just over 500 V-J features to around 14, which were used in a naive Bayes classifier (R e1071). The similarity between thyroid and blood repertoires was quantified using the Morisita-Horn index. TCRdb reran the public reads through fastp at Q25 and MiXCR, keeping productive beta chains. Merged by CDR3 protein, the rows form single entries marked with the most common genes and DNA. The V and J calls were not made by the authors but by TCRdb's processing. A total of just under 750,000 distinct CDR3 sequences appear in this sample, 30% to 40% of them only once. Jointly, the top ten make up approximately 31% of the sample.

The CDR3, from cysteine to phenylalanine, totals 13 residues. The read is trimmed to its CDR3 DNA, 39 bases read in frame from base 1. V is cut back by 8 bases and J by 6 bases, with 7 bases in the junction unmatched. CDR1 and CDR2 were assigned from the germline V gene as SNHLY and FYNNEI. Stable Graves' hyperthyroidism was defined as no progression to ophthalmopathy during 18 months of follow-up. Hyperthyroidism patients were newly diagnosed, had a disease duration of under 2 months, and were aged 18 to 65 years. Exclusion was applied to patients with uncontrolled infections, other autoimmune diseases, pregnancy or lactation. Diagnoses were based on clinical symptoms, serum thyroxine and TRAb, thyroid ultrasound and orbital computed tomography. PBMCs were separated from under 11 ml of fresh peripheral blood using Ficoll-Paque density gradient centrifugation. Trizol reagent was used to extract total RNA, and RNA quality was then checked on an Agilent 2100 Bioanalyzer.

The sequence was obtained from a woman aged 40 to 55 with Graves' hyperthyroidism. Sequencing was done on a sample of blood. The rearrangement combines TRBV2 with TRBJ1-2; 9 nucleotides in the junction match TRBD1. In nucleotide form, the sequence is TGTGCCAGCCGAGGACAGGGGACGAATGGCTACACCTTC. This is translated as CASRGQGTNGYTF.